This T cell receptor (beta chain) is drawn from a study of blood T cell repertoires in COVID-19. Study background: Whether acute or convalescent, the COVID-19 samples came from the United States, Italy and Spain. Nucleic acid was either cDNA or gDNA, and it came from T cells, B-cell-depleted T cells, or PBMCs.

Looked up from germline, CDR1 is SGHAT and CDR2 is FQNNGV. CDR3 length: 17 amino acids. V lost 3 bases to trimming and J lost 0 bases, with 15 bases between them. Original methodology: By means of reference gene primer amplification, nucleated cell counts were estimated. Some clones are missing from TCRdb's copy, which holds only in-frame ones; the method was immunoSEQ multiplex PCR. V and J calls and clone size follow that table, whereas D and trimming were derived from the DNA. The data contain just over 40,000 clones, around 83% of them seen just once; the ten biggest clones take up 2.6%. This chain links TRBV11-2 with TRBJ2-1, with a possible D match to TRBD2 (5 bases). This TCR came from a woman aged 60-70 years with acute or convalescent COVID-19. Sample: peripheral blood. CDR3 nucleotides: TGTGCCAGCAGCTTGACGCCCTTTACTAGCTCCTACAATGAGCAGTTCTTC. Its translation: CASSLTPFTSSYNEQFF.